This TCR beta chain comes out of a study of control samples from healthy donors and cancer patients. Measured with immunoSEQ multiplex PCR; TCRdb has only the in-frame clones, and not every one. The profile shows 85,000 to 110,000 clones, around nine tenths of them singletons. Germline-derived CDR1 and CDR2 are SGHRS and YFSETQ. Germline trimming cut 1 base from V and 8 bases from J; bases unmatched to any gene: 12. The CDR3 sequence is 16 residues long. This clonotype was obtained from a man aged 55 to 70 with lung cancer. The rearrangement links TRBV5-1 to TRBJ2-1; 7 bases map to TRBD1. Material: PBMCs. The CDR3 is CASSLSPFTGDDEQFF. CDR3 nucleotide sequence: TGCGCCAGCAGCTTGTCTCCCTTTACAGGGGACGATGAGCAGTTCTTC.